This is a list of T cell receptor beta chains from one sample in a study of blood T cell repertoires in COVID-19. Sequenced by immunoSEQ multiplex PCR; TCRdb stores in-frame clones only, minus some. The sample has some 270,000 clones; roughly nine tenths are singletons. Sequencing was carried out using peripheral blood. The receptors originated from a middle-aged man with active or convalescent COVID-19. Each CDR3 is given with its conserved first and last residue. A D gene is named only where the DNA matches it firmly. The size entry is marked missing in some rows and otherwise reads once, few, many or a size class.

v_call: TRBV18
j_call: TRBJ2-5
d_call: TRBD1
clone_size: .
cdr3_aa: CASSLRTGGGETQYF
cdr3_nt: TGTGCCAGCTCATTGAGGACAGGCGGCGGGGAGACCCAGTACTTC

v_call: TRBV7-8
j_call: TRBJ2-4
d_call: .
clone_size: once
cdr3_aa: CASSLAPTVLAKNIQYF
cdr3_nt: TGTGCCAGCAGCTTAGCCCCGACAGTATTAGCCAAAAACATTCAGTACTTC

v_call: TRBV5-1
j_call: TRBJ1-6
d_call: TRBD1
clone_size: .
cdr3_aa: CASSIGRTGNSPLHF
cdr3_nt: TGCGCCAGCAGTATTGGGCGGACAGGGAATTCACCCCTCCACTTT

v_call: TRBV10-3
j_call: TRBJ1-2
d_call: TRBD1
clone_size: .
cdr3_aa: CAITRTGEDGYTF
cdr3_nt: TGTGCCATCACACGGACAGGGGAGGATGGCTACACCTTC

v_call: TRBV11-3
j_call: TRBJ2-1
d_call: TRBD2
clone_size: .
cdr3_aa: CASSRLAGGLNEQFF
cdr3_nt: TGTGCCAGCAGCCGCCTAGCGGGGGGTTTGAATGAGCAGTTCTTC

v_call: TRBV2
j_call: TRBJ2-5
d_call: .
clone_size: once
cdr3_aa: CASSDWGGGGETQYF
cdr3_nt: TGTGCCAGCAGTGATTGGGGGGGCGGAGGAGAGACCCAGTACTTC

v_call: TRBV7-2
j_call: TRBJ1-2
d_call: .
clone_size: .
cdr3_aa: CASSDWGRDYGYTF
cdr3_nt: TGTGCCAGCTCAGATTGGGGCAGGGACTATGGCTACACCTTC

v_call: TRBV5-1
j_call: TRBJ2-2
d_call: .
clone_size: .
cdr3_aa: CASSEPTGELFF
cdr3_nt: TGCGCCAGCTCCGAGCCCACCGGGGAGCTGTTTTTT

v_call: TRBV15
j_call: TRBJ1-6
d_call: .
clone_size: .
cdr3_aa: CASRVGENSPLHF
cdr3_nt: TGTGCCTCGCGGGTTGGCGAAAATTCACCCCTCCACTTT

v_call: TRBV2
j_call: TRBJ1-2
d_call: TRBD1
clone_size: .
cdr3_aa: CASRGDRSGYTF
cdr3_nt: TGTGCCAGCAGGGGGGACAGAAGTGGCTACACCTTC

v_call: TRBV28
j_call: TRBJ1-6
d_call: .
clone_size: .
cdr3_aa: CASSLWKGEAPLHF
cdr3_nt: TGTGCCAGCAGTTTATGGAAGGGAGAGGCACCCCTCCACTTT

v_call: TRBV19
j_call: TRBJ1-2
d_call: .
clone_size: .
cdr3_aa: CASSMTPAGAGLYGYTF
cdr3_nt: TGTGCCAGTAGTATGACCCCGGCAGGGGCAGGGCTATATGGCTACACCTTC

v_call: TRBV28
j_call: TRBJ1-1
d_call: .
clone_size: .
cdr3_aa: CASSPNQGRGTEAFF
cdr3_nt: TGTGCCAGCAGTCCAAATCAGGGAAGGGGCACTGAAGCTTTCTTT

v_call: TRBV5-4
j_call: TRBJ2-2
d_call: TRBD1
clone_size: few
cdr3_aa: CASSLQGVGTGELFF
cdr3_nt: TGTGCCAGCAGCTTGCAGGGGGTCGGCACCGGGGAGCTGTTTTTT

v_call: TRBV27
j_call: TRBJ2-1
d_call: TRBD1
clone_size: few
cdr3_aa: CASSSDRGPYNEQFF
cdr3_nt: TGTGCCAGCAGTTCAGACAGGGGACCCTACAATGAGCAGTTCTTC

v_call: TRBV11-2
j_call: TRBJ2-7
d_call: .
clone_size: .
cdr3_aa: CASSLSAGFDANYEQYF
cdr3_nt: TGTGCCAGCAGCTTAAGCGCGGGGTTTGACGCCAATTACGAGCAGTACTTC

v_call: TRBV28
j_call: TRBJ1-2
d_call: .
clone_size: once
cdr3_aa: CASSLIESFSRGYTF
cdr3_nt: TGTGCCAGCAGTTTGATCGAGTCATTCTCGCGTGGCTACACCTTC

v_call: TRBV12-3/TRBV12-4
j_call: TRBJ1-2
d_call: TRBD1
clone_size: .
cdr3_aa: CASSGTGSYGYTF
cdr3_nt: TGTGCCAGCAGTGGGACAGGGTCCTATGGCTACACCTTC

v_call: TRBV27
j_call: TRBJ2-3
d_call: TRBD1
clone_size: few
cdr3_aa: CASSFSPGTGTDTQYF
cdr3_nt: TGTGCCAGCAGTTTCTCCCCTGGGACAGGGACAGATACGCAGTATTTT

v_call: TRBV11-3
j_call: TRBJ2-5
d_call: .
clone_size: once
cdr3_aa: CASSRQETQYF
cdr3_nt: TGTGCCAGCAGCCGCCAAGAGACCCAGTACTTC

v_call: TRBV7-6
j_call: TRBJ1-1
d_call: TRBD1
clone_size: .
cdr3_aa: CASSPLSGGEYTEAFF
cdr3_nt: TGTGCCAGCAGCCCACTTTCAGGGGGCGAGTACACTGAAGCTTTCTTT

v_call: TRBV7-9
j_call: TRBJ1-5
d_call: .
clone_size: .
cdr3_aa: CASSLAANQPQHF
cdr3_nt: TGTGCCAGCAGCTTAGCAGCCAATCAGCCCCAGCATTTT

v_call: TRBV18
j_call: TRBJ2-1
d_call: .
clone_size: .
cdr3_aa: CASSPRGPGPNEQFF
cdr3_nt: TGTGCCAGCTCACCACGGGGGCCTGGGCCCAATGAGCAGTTCTTC

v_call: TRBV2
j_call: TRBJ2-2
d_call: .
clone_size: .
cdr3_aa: CASAFGSANTGELFF
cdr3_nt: TGTGCCAGCGCCTTTGGGAGCGCGAACACCGGGGAGCTGTTTTTT

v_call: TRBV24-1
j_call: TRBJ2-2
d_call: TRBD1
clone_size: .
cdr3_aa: CATSDSGQGYTGELFF
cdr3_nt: TGTGCCACCAGTGACTCGGGACAGGGGTACACCGGGGAGCTGTTTTTT

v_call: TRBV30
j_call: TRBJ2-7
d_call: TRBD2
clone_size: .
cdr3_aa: CAWRGAGGRGDEQYF
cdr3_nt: TGTGCCTGGAGGGGGGCGGGGGGGCGGGGCGACGAGCAGTACTTC

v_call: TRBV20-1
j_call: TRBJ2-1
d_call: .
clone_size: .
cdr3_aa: CSASGQAKRFF
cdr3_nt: TGCAGTGCTAGCGGACAAGCAAAACGGTTCTTC

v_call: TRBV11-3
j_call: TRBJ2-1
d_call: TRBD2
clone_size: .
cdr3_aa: CASSAGTRSPEQFF
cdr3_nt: TGTGCCAGCAGCGCCGGGACTAGGTCCCCTGAGCAGTTCTTC

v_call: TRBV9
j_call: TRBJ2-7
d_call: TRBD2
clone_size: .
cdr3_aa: CASSVSGKAYEQYF
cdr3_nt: TGTGCCAGCAGCGTGAGCGGGAAGGCCTACGAGCAGTACTTC

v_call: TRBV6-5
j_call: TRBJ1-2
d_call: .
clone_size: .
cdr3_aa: CASSPGNYGYTF
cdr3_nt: TGTGCCAGCAGCCCCGGGAACTATGGCTACACCTTC

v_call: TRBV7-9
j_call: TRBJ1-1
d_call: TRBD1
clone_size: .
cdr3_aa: CASSLGGTGDTEAFF
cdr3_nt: TGTGCCAGCAGCTTAGGAGGGACAGGAGACACTGAAGCTTTCTTT

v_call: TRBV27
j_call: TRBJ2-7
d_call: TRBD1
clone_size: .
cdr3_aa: CASSIDRGLSYEQYF
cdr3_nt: TGTGCCAGCAGTATAGACAGGGGCCTCTCCTACGAGCAGTACTTC

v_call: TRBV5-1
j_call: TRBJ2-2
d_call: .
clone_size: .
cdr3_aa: CASSQGAGELFF
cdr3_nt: TGCGCCAGCAGTCAGGGCGCCGGGGAGCTGTTTTTT

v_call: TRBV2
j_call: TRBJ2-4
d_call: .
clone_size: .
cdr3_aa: CASNLGYIQYF
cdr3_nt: TGTGCCAGCAACCTAGGATACATTCAGTACTTC

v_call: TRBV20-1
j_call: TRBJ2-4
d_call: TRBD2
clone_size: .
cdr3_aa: CSASLGRDAKNIQYF
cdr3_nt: TGCAGTGCTAGTCTCGGGAGGGACGCCAAAAACATTCAGTACTTC

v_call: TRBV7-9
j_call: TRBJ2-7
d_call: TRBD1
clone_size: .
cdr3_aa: CASSFSGTGYEQYF
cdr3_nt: TGTGCCAGCAGCTTCTCCGGGACAGGCTACGAGCAGTACTTC

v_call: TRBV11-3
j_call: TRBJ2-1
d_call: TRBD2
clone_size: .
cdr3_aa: CASSLQDAGGREQFF
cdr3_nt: TGTGCCAGCAGCTTACAGGATGCGGGAGGGCGGGAGCAGTTCTTC

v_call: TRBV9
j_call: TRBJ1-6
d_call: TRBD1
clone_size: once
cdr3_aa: CASSVRAGGRSPLHF
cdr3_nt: TGTGCCAGCAGCGTACGGGCAGGGGGTCGGTCACCCCTCCACTTT

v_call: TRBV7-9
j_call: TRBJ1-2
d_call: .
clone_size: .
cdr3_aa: CASRLGGGDGYTF
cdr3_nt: TGTGCCAGCAGACTCGGAGGCGGGGATGGCTACACCTTC

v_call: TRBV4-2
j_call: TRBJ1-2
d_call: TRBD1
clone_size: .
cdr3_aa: CASSHVGQGADGYTF
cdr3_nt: TGTGCCAGCAGCCATGTGGGACAGGGGGCAGATGGCTACACCTTC

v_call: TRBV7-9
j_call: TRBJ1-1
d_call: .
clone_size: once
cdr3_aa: CASSLAEDTEAFF
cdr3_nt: TGTGCCAGCAGCTTAGCGGAGGACACTGAAGCTTTCTTT

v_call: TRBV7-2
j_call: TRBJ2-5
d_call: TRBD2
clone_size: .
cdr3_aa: CASSLGLAVETQYF
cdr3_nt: TGTGCCAGCAGCTTGGGACTAGCAGTAGAGACCCAGTACTTC

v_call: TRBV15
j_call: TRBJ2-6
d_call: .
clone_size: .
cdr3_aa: CATSGTNSGANVLTF
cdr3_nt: TGTGCCACCAGCGGGACAAACTCTGGGGCCAACGTCCTGACTTTC

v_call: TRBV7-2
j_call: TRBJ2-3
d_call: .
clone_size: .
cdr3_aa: CASSFTATDTQYF
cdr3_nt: TGTGCCAGCAGCTTCACAGCCACAGATACGCAGTATTTT

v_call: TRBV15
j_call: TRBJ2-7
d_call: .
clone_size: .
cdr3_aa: CATSSPGVGFEQYF
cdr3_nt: TGTGCCACCAGCAGTCCCGGGGTAGGGTTCGAGCAGTACTTC

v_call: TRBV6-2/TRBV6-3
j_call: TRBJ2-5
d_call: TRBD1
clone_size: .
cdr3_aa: CASRPGQGQETQYF
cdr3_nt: TGTGCCAGCAGGCCTGGACAGGGACAAGAGACCCAGTACTTC

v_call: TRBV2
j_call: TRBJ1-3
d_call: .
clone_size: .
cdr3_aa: CASNPGEGGNTIYF
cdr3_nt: TGTGCCAGCAACCCGGGGGAGGGTGGAAACACCATATATTTT

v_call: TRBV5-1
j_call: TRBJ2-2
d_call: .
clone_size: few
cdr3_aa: CASSPGTAGTGELFF
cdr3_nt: TGCGCCAGCAGCCCCGGGACGGCGGGAACCGGGGAGCTGTTTTTT

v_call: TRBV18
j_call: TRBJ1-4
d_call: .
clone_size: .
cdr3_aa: CASSPSGGVWGKLFF
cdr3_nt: TGTGCCAGCTCACCGTCTGGGGGCGTGTGGGGAAAACTGTTTTTT

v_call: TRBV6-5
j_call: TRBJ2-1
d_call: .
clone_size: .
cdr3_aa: CASSYSQGDEQFF
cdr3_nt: TGTGCCAGCAGTTACTCACAAGGGGATGAGCAGTTCTTC